One and the same sample provided the 9 T cell receptor beta chains below, sequenced in a study of T cell responses to AZD1222 COVID-19 vaccine. Assay used: immunoSEQ multiplex PCR; TCRdb lists only in-frame clones, some missing. The repertoire holds 95,000 to 150,000 clones, with about 89% as singletons. The source was peripheral blood, collected on day 0 of MenACWY control vaccination. The receptors here all came from an adult in good health.

The chain couples TRBV10-3 to TRBJ2-1; TRBD2 matches 11 bases. CDR3 length: 15 amino acids. Germline lookup yields CDR1 ENHRY and CDR2 SYGVKD. V trimming: 3 bases; J trimming: 9 bases; junction bases outside the gene matches: 7. CDR3 nucleotide sequence: TGTGCCATCAGTGAATTAGCGGGAGGGCCGGGTGAGCAGTTCTTC. Translated, it gives CAISELAGGPGEQFF.

This sequence joins TRBV7-3 and TRBJ2-1; D gene uncertain. The CDR3 has 13 amino acids. The V and J ends lost 4 bases and 6 bases respectively, with 10 bases between them. Germline loops: CDR1 SGHTA, CDR2 FQGTGA. The CDR3 coding sequence is TGTGCCAGCAGCTCCCCTCCCCCCAATGAGCAGTTCTTC. Its protein is CASSSPPPNEQFF. The full variable domain, its missing parts supplied by reference TRBV7-3 and TRBJ2-1, is GAGVSQTPSNKVTEKGKYVELRCDPISGHTALYWYRQSLGQGPEFLIYFQGTGAADDSGLPNDRFFAVRPEGSVSTLKIQRTERGDSAVYLCASSSPPPNEQFFGPGTRLTVL.

In its sample, this clone was seen once. The chain uses TRBV7-6 and TRBJ2-7, with D perhaps TRBD1 or TRBD2 (6 bases each). CDR3 size: 15 residues. Between the trimmed V and J ends, which lost 4 bases and 4 bases, there was a span of 17 bases. Germline V gives CDR1 SGHVS, CDR2 FNYEAQ. The CDR3 DNA reads as TGTGCCAGCAGCTCTCGGGGGCCGGAAAAATACGAGCAGTACTTC. Translating it yields CASSSRGPEKYEQYF.

This chain joins TRBV28 and TRBJ2-5; 8 positions agree with TRBD2. CDR1 is MDHEN and CDR2 is SYDVKM in the germline V gene. V trimming: 3 bases; J trimming: 5 bases; junction bases outside the gene matches: 5. The CDR3 is made up of 14 amino acids. Here the CDR3 DNA reads TGTGCCAGCAGTTTGGGACTAGGTGCCGAGACCCAGTACTTC. Amino acids: CASSLGLGAETQYF.

V usage is TRBV18 and J usage is TRBJ2-7, with D possibly matching TRBD1 (6 bases). Germline CDR1 reads KGHSH; CDR2 reads LQKENI. The CDR3 has 13 residues. V lost 2 bases, J lost 5 bases, and 10 bases lay in between. CDR3 loop: CASSPNRDNEQYF. The CDR3 bases are TGTGCCAGCTCACCAAACAGGGATAACGAGCAGTACTTC.

V is TRBV25-1 and J is TRBJ1-1; D possibly corresponds to TRBD1 (6 bases). This CDR3 comprises 14 residues. Germline V gene lookup returns CDR1 MGHDK and CDR2 SYGVNS. V lost 1 base, J lost 12 bases, and 18 bases lay in between. CDR3 nucleotide sequence: TGTGCCAGCAGTGAATTTCTAGGTCAACAGGGACCTTTCTTT. Its protein is CASSEFLGQQGPFF.

This chain uses TRBV12-3 or TRBV12-4 with TRBJ1-1; the match to TRBD1 covers 10 bases. J lost 5 bases, V lost 3 bases, and 0 bases had no gene match. The CDR3 contains 13 residues. DNA for the CDR3: TGTGCCAGCAGTTTGGACAGGGGGACTGAAGCTTTCTTT. This gives the protein CASSLDRGTEAFF.

The chain employs TRBV6-5 and TRBJ1-3; D ambiguous. The CDR3 totals 15 residues. Germline V gives CDR1 MNHEY, CDR2 SVGAGI. The V and J ends lost 5 bases and 0 bases respectively, with 11 bases between them. CDR3 in DNA: TGTGCCAGCAGTAGACGGGAAAGCTCTGGAAACACCATATATTTT. Translated: CASSRRESSGNTIYF.

The CDR3 DNA is TGTGCCAGCAGCTCATACCGGGACAGGGAAAGCGAGCAGTACTTC. Translating it yields CASSSYRDRESEQYF. This chain connects TRBV7-9 to TRBJ2-7; 9 bases fit TRBD1. From germline, CDR1 is SEHNR and CDR2 FQNEAQ (reference sequence). The V segment lost 4 bases and the J segment 6 bases; nucleotides outside the gene matches: 10. The CDR3 length is 15 residues.